The 18 T cell receptor beta chains listed next were all sequenced from one sample in a study of a mutant IDH1 vaccine in newly diagnosed glioma. The antigens of these receptors remain unknown. Sequencing used immunoSEQ multiplex PCR; TCRdb keeps in-frame clones, though not all of them. The sample contains some 87,000 clones, over 75% of which appear only once. Stated time point: week 47, end of study. Vaccination used 300 ug of mutant IDH1 20-mer peptide per dose, with topical imiquimod. The sequencing used PBMCs, collected from a glioma patient whose treatment included an IDH1 peptide vaccine. Receptors originate from a man aged 40-49 years with glioma.

The chain is built from TRBV28 and TRBJ1-5, with D possibly TRBD1 on 5 matching bases. CDR3 size: 13 residues. Trimming shortened V by 3 bases and J by 5 bases, and 8 bases separated the two germline ends. Germline assignment: CDR1 MDHEN and CDR2 SYDVKM. This CDR3 is CASSFPGDQPQHF. The CDR3 DNA reads as TGTGCCAGCAGTTTCCCGGGGGATCAGCCCCAGCATTTT.

The chain joins TRBV7-2 to TRBJ2-2, with D possibly being TRBD2 (5 bases). The germline V and J ends were trimmed by 1 base and 0 bases, with 9 bases remaining between them. The germline CDR1 and CDR2 sequences are SGHTA and FQGNSA. The CDR3 has 16 amino acids. As DNA, the CDR3 is TGTGCCAGCAGCTTAGTGCGGGCAGCGAACACCGGGGAGCTGTTTTTT. Translation gives CASSLVRAANTGELFF.

V gene TRBV5-1 combines with J gene TRBJ2-5, with D maybe TRBD2 (6 bases). V gave up 4 bases and J gave up 5 bases, with 12 bases separating them. Germline V gives CDR1 SGHRS, CDR2 YFSETQ. This CDR3 has 13 residues. In DNA form, the CDR3 reads TGCGCCAGCAGCCGGGGAGGAATCGAGACCCAGTACTTC. This codes for CASSRGGIETQYF.

The rearrangement links TRBV2 to TRBJ2-5, with D possibly TRBD2 on 7 matching bases. Germline values: CDR1 SNHLY, CDR2 FYNNEI. Trimming took 5 bases from V and 4 from J, leaving 26 bases between them. The CDR3 sequence is 18 residues long. The CDR3, as DNA: TGTGCCAGCAGTTCACAGGGCGGGAGACCACTATTAGGAGAGACCCAGTACTTC. Translating gives CASSSQGGRPLLGETQYF.

The CDR3: CASSLDGTGGEKLFF. CDR3 DNA sequence: TGCGCCAGCAGCTTGGACGGGACAGGGGGTGAAAAACTGTTTTTT. This rearrangement joins TRBV5-1 to TRBJ1-4; 11 nucleotides agree with TRBD1. V gave up 0 bases and J gave up 7 bases; unmatched junction bases: 2. In germline, CDR1 is SGHRS, CDR2 YFSETQ. The length of the CDR3 is 15 residues.

CDR3 DNA: TGTGCCAGCAGCTCCTTAGCGGGAACTATTCAAGAGACCCAGTACTTC. Encoded protein: CASSSLAGTIQETQYF. The chain couples TRBV11-2 to TRBJ2-5; 8 bases are shared with TRBD2. Losses at the gene ends were 4 bases for V and 2 bases for J; bases not matched to a gene: 9. CDR3 length: 16 residues. Germline CDR1 SGHAT, CDR2 FQNNGV.

This clone was detected only a few times. The chain is built from TRBV30 and TRBJ1-1, with D unresolved. CDR1 and CDR2 from the germline V gene are GTSNPN and SVGIG (reference sequence). This CDR3 contains 14 residues. V shed 6 bases and J shed 3 bases, with 17 bases lying between them. The CDR3 DNA sequence: TGTGCCTGCATTCCGGAGGGAGGGTACACTGAAGCTTTCTTT. It yields the protein CACIPEGGYTEAFF.

CDR3 residues: CASSQDVGARPNEQYF. In nucleotides, the CDR3 is TGCGCCAGCAGCCAAGACGTGGGGGCCCGCCCTAACGAGCAGTACTTC. The rearrangement joins TRBV4-1 to TRBJ2-7; maybe TRBD1 (6 bases). Trimming stripped 0 bases from V and 5 bases from J, with 17 bases between. The CDR3 runs to 16 residues. Germline-derived CDR1 and CDR2 are MGHRA and YSYEKL.

This chain links TRBV5-4 with TRBJ2-3, with D uncertain. V gave up 0 bases and J gave up 2 bases, with 7 bases separating them. The germline V gene encodes CDR1 SGHNT and CDR2 YYREEE (reference sequence). The CDR3 consists of 14 residues. For the CDR3, the DNA is TGTGCCAGCAGCTTGGCGGGCCTCACAGATACGCAGTATTTT. It encodes CASSLAGLTDTQYF. The variable domain in full, with the rest retrieved from reference TRBV5-4 and TRBJ2-3, is ETGVTQSPTHLIKTRGQQVTLRCSSQSGHNTVSWYQQALGQGPQFIFQYYREEENGRGNFPPRFSGLQFPNYSSELNVNALELDDSALYLCASSLAGLTDTQYFGPGTRLTVL.

The chain employs TRBV4-2 and TRBJ2-7, with TRBD1 as a possible D gene (5 bases). V was cut by 3 bases and J by 5 bases, with 26 bases left in between. From germline, CDR1 is LGHNA and CDR2 YNFKEQ. The CDR3 has 18 residues. CDR3 in amino acids: CASSQNSQPTHRFHEQYF. CDR3 sequence (DNA): TGTGCCAGCAGCCAGAATTCCCAGCCGACCCACAGGTTCCACGAGCAGTACTTC.

The chain combines TRBV10-3 with TRBJ2-3, with D maybe TRBD2 (5 bases). V gave up 8 bases and J gave up 5 bases, with 14 bases separating them. This CDR3 is built from 13 residues. Germline V lookup: CDR1 ENHRY, CDR2 SYGVKD. CDR3 in DNA: TGTGCCATCGGAGCGGTCGAGAGAGATACGCAGTATTTT. As protein: CAIGAVERDTQYF.

The CDR3 here is CASSVAGTGKNIQYF. For the CDR3, the DNA is TGTGCCAGTAGTGTGGCCGGGACAGGGAAAAACATTCAGTACTTC. The chain is built from TRBV19 and TRBJ2-4, with 9 bases that match TRBD1. The CDR3 is made up of 15 amino acids. After removal of 5 bases from V and 4 bases from J, the junction contained 6 bases not matched to a gene. Germline V gene sequence: CDR1 LNHDA, CDR2 SQIVND (reference sequence).

The genes are TRBV19 and TRBJ1-5; TRBD1 might be the D (5 bases). V was pared by 5 bases and J by 3 bases, with 8 bases between. Germline V gene lookup returns CDR1 LNHDA and CDR2 SQIVND (reference sequence). This CDR3 is built from 13 residues. CDR3 nucleotide sequence: TGTGCCAGTAGTCGGACATTCAATCAGCCCCAGCATTTT. Its translation: CASSRTFNQPQHF.

V usage is TRBV4-1 and J usage is TRBJ2-7, with 7 bases fitting TRBD1. V lost 6 bases to trimming and J lost 0 bases; unmatched junction nucleotides: 11. The germline gives CDR1 MGHRA, CDR2 YSYEKL. CDR3 length: 16 amino acids. CDR3 amino acids: CASRILPGQDSYEQYF. CDR3 sequence (DNA): TGCGCCAGCAGGATTCTGCCTGGACAGGACTCCTACGAGCAGTACTTC.

The chain is built from TRBV19 and TRBJ2-5; no clear D gene. Trimming stripped 5 bases from V and 2 bases from J, with 9 bases between. Germline lookup yields CDR1 LNHDA and CDR2 SQIVND (reference sequence). The CDR3 spans 13 residues. In nucleotides, the CDR3 is TGTGCCAGTAGTGTGGGGATTCAAGAGACCCAGTACTTC. This translates into CASSVGIQETQYF.

The V gene is TRBV5-4, the J gene TRBJ2-5, with a tentative D call TRBD2 (6 bases). Germline V gene sequence: CDR1 SGHNT, CDR2 YYREEE (reference sequence). V was clipped by 2 bases and J by 4 bases, with 15 bases between them. This CDR3 has 15 amino acids. This chain's CDR3 is CASSFGREQIETQYF. In DNA, the CDR3 is TGTGCCAGCAGCTTTGGTCGGGAGCAAATAGAGACCCAGTACTTC.

The chain joins TRBV10-3 to TRBJ2-2, with 10 bases fitting TRBD2. CDR3 size: 13 residues. Germline CDR1 ENHRY, CDR2 SYGVKD. Trimming removed 8 bases from V and 5 bases from J; junction bases left unmatched: 2. The CDR3 here is CAIELAGTGELFF. CDR3 bases: TGTGCCATCGAACTAGCGGGGACCGGGGAGCTGTTTTTT.

This clone was recorded a few times. The chain combines TRBV9 with TRBJ1-5; the D gene is possibly TRBD1 (5 bases). The V gene lost 2 bases and the J gene lost 0 bases, with 15 bases spanning the gap. Germline V gene sequence: CDR1 SGDLS, CDR2 YYNGEE. The CDR3 spans 17 residues. The CDR3 coding sequence is TGTGCCAGCAGCGTCGAAGACAGACCTTATAGCAATCAGCCCCAGCATTTT. Its protein is CASSVEDRPYSNQPQHF.